The clone carrying this T cell receptor (beta chain) has just a few counts. The germline V and J ends were trimmed by 9 bases and 5 bases, with 16 bases remaining between them. The CDR3 runs to 14 residues. CDR1 and CDR2 from the germline V gene are MNHEY and SVGAGI. This sample was taken from a study of human T cells and chemical hapten exposure. The time point: patch test 3, about 24 weeks after DPC sensitization. As for treatment: therapeutic diphenylcyclopropenone sensitization with weekly scalp DPC. The library tagged individual cDNA molecules with unique molecular identifiers. TCRdb recomputed calls from the RACE reads with MiXCR, one row per CDR3 protein. The table lists over 65,000 distinct CDR3 sequences, 11% of them singletons.

This specimen consisted of whole blood, obtained in connection with sensitization to the hapten diphenylcyclopropenone (DPC). This receptor was identified in a woman between 45 and 60 years old with alopecia areata. Some clones in this sample may be carry-over from other donors' samples. The chain uses TRBV6-5 and TRBJ1-4; tentatively, D is TRBD1 (6 bases). The DNA for the CDR3 is TGTGCCAGTCGTGCGGGACAAGCGAATGAAAAACTGTTTTTT. Protein product: CASRAGQANEKLFF.